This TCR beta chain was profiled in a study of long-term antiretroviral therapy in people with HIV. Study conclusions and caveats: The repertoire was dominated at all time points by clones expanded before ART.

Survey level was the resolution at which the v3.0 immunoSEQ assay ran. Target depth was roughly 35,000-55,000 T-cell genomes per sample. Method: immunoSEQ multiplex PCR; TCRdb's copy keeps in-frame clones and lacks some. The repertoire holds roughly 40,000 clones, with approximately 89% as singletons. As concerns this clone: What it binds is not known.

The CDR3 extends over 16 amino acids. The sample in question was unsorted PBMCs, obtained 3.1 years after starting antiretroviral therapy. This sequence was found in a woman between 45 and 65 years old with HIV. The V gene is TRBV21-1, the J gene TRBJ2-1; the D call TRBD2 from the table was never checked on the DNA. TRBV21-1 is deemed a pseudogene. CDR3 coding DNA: TGTGCCAGCAAAAAAAGGAGGAGCGGGGGGGCCCGTGAGCAGTTCTTC. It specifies CASKKRRSGGAREQFF.